Described below is a single T cell receptor (beta chain) sequence and its context. As yet, its antigen is unknown. This entry comes from a study of post-analysis software for immune sequencing data. Study background: The disease courses spanned relapsing-remitting, secondary progressive and progressive-relapsing forms of multiple sclerosis.

Germline CDR1 and CDR2: SGHRS and YFSETQ. This CDR3 has 15 residues. cDNA libraries of TCR beta carried unique molecular identifiers. One entry per CDR3 protein results from TCRdb running MiXCR on the PCR reads. The profile covers approximately 570,000 distinct CDR3 sequences, with roughly two fifths appearing a single time and around 1.7% taken by the ten largest. Study-level findings and limits: Five or six TRBV segments, TRBV5-6, TRBV5-1 and TRBV20-1 among them, were found more frequent in patients than controls.

The specimen sequenced was blood. This rearrangement joins TRBV5-1 to TRBJ2-7, with TRBD2 as a possible D gene (5 bases). The DNA end is more similar to TRBJ2-5, so the J call may be wrong. This TCR derives from a girl under 18 with multiple sclerosis. The CDR3 loop is CASSLEGGPQETQYF. In nucleotides, the CDR3 is TGCGCCAGCAGCTTGGAAGGAGGCCCCCAAGAGACCCAGTACTTC.